In this sample, the clone carrying this TCR beta chain turned up a few times. The antigen remains unidentified. These data originate in a study of glioma-infiltrating T cells. From germline, CDR1 is DFQATT and CDR2 SNEGSKA (reference sequence). Trimming at V came to 6 bases and at J to 8 bases, leaving 6 bases not matched to a gene. The CDR3 sequence is 12 residues long. Overall study results and limits: Tissue-blood divergence was below expectation in non-neoplastic patients, above in gliomas. Tissue and blood shared very few CDR3 sequences.

TCR alpha and beta CDR3 regions were amplified from RNA using iRepertoire nested multiplex PCR. One-step reverse transcription and amplification started from roughly 100-400 ng of tissue mRNA or PBMC total RNA. TCRdb re-called the multiplex PCR reads through MiXCR, storing one row per CDR3 protein. The data hold about 130,000 distinct CDR3 sequences, with under 25% observed a single time. The source material was glioma tissue, nonneoplastic brain tissue, or PBMCs (not recorded which). The receptor comes from a human donor with low-grade glioma or glioblastoma, undergoing nonglioma brain surgery, or in good health (not recorded which). This chain connects TRBV20-1 to TRBJ1-5; 8 positions match TRBD1. Here the CDR3 DNA reads TGCAGTGCCTCCAGGGGGCTAGAGCCCCAGCATTTT. Protein: CSASRGLEPQHF.